Listed here are 27 T cell receptor beta chains from one sample, sequenced in a study of T cell responses to AZD1222 COVID-19 vaccine. Here immunoSEQ multiplex PCR was the method, and the copy in TCRdb shows in-frame clones only, minus some. The sample has roughly 120,000 clones; 80% to 90% are singletons. This specimen was peripheral blood, taken 28 days after the second AZD1222 dose. The receptors originated from an adult who received the AZD1222 COVID-19 vaccine.

The chain links TRBV19 to TRBJ1-2; D may be TRBD1 (5 bases). With 5 bases removed from V and 4 bases from J, the gap between germline ends came to 14 bases. The CDR3 loop spans 14 amino acids. Germline CDR1 LNHDA, CDR2 SQIVND (reference sequence). In DNA form, the CDR3 reads TGTGCCAGTAGTCCCCTGGGGACCGGCTATGGCTACACCTTC. Translation: CASSPLGTGYGYTF.

This chain connects TRBV6-5 to TRBJ1-6; unclear D gene. V was clipped by 4 bases and J by 10 bases, with 11 bases between them. There are 13 residues in the CDR3. Per germline, CDR1 MNHEY and CDR2 SVGAGI. The CDR3 loop reads CASSFEVDSPLHF. For the CDR3, the DNA is TGTGCCAGCAGTTTCGAGGTCGACTCACCCCTCCACTTT.

The rearrangement links TRBV11-3 to TRBJ2-3; D is perhaps TRBD2 (6 bases). The germline V gene has CDR1 SGHNT and CDR2 YENEEA. CDR3 size: 17 residues. Trimming shortened V by 1 base and J by 0 bases, and 14 bases separated the two germline ends. This CDR3 is CASSLGRLGASTDTQYF. In nucleotides, the CDR3 is TGTGCCAGCAGCTTAGGACGACTAGGAGCTAGCACAGATACGCAGTATTTT.

The chain joins TRBV9 to TRBJ1-2, with a possible D match to TRBD1 (6 bases). Trimming took 1 base from V and 5 from J, leaving 12 bases between them. The CDR3 covers 14 residues. CDR1 and CDR2 from the germline V gene are SGDLS and YYNGEE. The CDR3 protein is CASSVLGARYGYTF. As DNA, the CDR3 is TGTGCCAGCAGCGTACTGGGGGCTCGGTATGGCTACACCTTC.

This chain connects TRBV3-1 (or the pseudogene TRBV3-2) to TRBJ2-7; D remains ambiguous. The CDR3 runs to 12 residues. V lost 0 bases and J lost 5, with 5 bases in between. Germline CDR1 reads LGHDT; CDR2 reads YNNKEL (reference sequence). This CDR3 is CASSQETHEQYF. The CDR3 DNA is TGTGCCAGCAGCCAAGAGACCCACGAGCAGTACTTC.

The chain recombines TRBV3-1 (or the pseudogene TRBV3-2) with TRBJ2-7, with TRBD1 identical over 8 bases. CDR1 and CDR2 from the germline V gene are LGHDT and YNNKEL (reference sequence). Losses at the gene ends were 4 bases for V and 3 bases for J; bases not matched to a gene: 5. This CDR3 is 14 amino acids long. The DNA for the CDR3 is TGTGCCAGCAGCCTTCCGGGACAGGTCTACGAGCAGTACTTC. It is translated as CASSLPGQVYEQYF.

The J gene is TRBJ1-5, the V gene TRBV27; D may be TRBD1 (5 bases). V lost 2 bases and J lost 3, with 8 bases in between. The V gene's germline CDR1 is MNHEY and CDR2 SMNVEV (reference sequence). This CDR3 contains 14 residues. Here the CDR3 DNA reads TGTGCCAGCAGTTTAGGGGGTAACAATCAGCCCCAGCATTTT. It codes for CASSLGGNNQPQHF.

V is TRBV19 and J is TRBJ2-3; unclear D gene. Germline assignment: CDR1 LNHDA and CDR2 SQIVND (reference sequence). The CDR3 spans 14 residues. The V end lost 6 bases, the J end lost 2 bases, and 12 bases lay between the germline ends. The CDR3 nucleotides are TGTGCCAGTAGGGCTGGCAGGTCCACAGATACGCAGTATTTT. Translating it yields CASRAGRSTDTQYF.

The chain recombines TRBV6-1 with TRBJ1-1; a weak D match, TRBD1 (5 bases). The CDR3 loop spans 13 amino acids. Between the trimmed V and J ends, which lost 3 bases and 5 bases, there was a span of 10 bases. CDR1 and CDR2 from the germline V gene are MNHNS and SASEGT. The CDR3 nucleotides are TGTGCCAGCAGTGACGGGGGACTGACTGAAGCTTTCTTT. This sequence encodes CASSDGGLTEAFF.

The rearrangement uses TRBV14 and TRBJ1-2; D is ambiguous. Germline values: CDR1 SGHDN, CDR2 FVKESK. There are 14 residues in the CDR3. V shed 2 bases and J shed 6 bases, with 13 bases lying between them. CDR3 loop: CASSQFGFENGYTF. The CDR3 DNA reads as TGTGCCAGCAGCCAATTCGGGTTTGAGAATGGCTACACCTTC.

Only a few counts were recorded for this clone. This sequence joins TRBV2 and TRBJ2-2, with TRBD1 as a possible D gene (6 bases). The CDR3 loop spans 15 amino acids. CDR1 SNHLY and CDR2 FYNNEI come from the germline V gene. The V end lost 3 bases, the J end lost 2 bases, and 10 bases lay between the germline ends. The chain's CDR3 is CASSDYRVNTGELFF. For the CDR3, the DNA is TGTGCCAGCAGTGATTACAGGGTTAACACCGGGGAGCTGTTTTTT.

The J gene is TRBJ2-7, the V gene TRBV3-1 (or the pseudogene TRBV3-2); 7 bases are a match to TRBD1. Germline CDR1 reads LGHDT; CDR2 reads YNNKEL (reference sequence). This CDR3 has 13 residues. The V and J ends lost 1 base and 5 bases, in that order; junction bases with no gene match: 2. This CDR3 reads CASSQGTGDEQYF. In nucleotides, the CDR3 is TGTGCCAGCAGCCAAGGAACAGGGGACGAGCAGTACTTC.

The genes are TRBV12-3 or TRBV12-4 and TRBJ1-1; D not certain. V shed 3 bases and J shed 5 bases, with 7 bases lying between them. The CDR3 contains 12 residues. CDR3 protein: CASSFSKTEAFF. The CDR3 DNA reads TGTGCCAGCAGTTTCTCTAAAACTGAAGCTTTCTTT.

About this clone itself: Relative to the germline gene, one junction end is altered; a read error may explain this. V and J are TRBV7-7 and TRBJ2-5; 8 nucleotides match TRBD1. Germline V lookup: CDR1 SSHAT, CDR2 FNYEAQ (reference sequence). The CDR3 covers 15 residues. CDR3 in amino acids: CASSQLGQGQETQYF. The CDR3 DNA follows: TGTGCTAGCAGCCAACTCGGACAGGGACAAGAGACCCAGTACTTC.

The chain links TRBV7-9 to TRBJ2-7; D is ambiguous. Trimming stripped 5 bases from V and 3 bases from J, with 5 bases between. The germline CDR1 and CDR2 sequences are SEHNR and FQNEAQ (reference sequence). The CDR3 contains 11 residues. The CDR3 sequence: CASSPLYEQYF. The CDR3 DNA follows: TGTGCCAGCAGCCCGCTCTACGAGCAGTACTTC.

J is TRBJ1-2 and V is TRBV19; D may be TRBD1 (5 bases). Germline values: CDR1 LNHDA, CDR2 SQIVND (reference sequence). The CDR3 extends over 15 amino acids. V was trimmed by 3 bases and J by 4 bases, leaving 15 bases between them. This chain's CDR3 is CASSIRGAMPYGYTF. CDR3 sequence (DNA): TGTGCCAGTAGTATCCGTGGGGCGATGCCCTATGGCTACACCTTC.

The chain carries TRBV5-3 and TRBJ2-7; 8 bases are a match to TRBD2. Being an ORF, TRBV5-3 has a function that is uncertain. CDR3 length equals 14 residues. With V trimmed by 4 bases and J by 3 bases, 6 bases remained unmatched. CDR3 protein: CARSPQRGHYEQYF. DNA for the CDR3: TGTGCCAGAAGCCCCCAGCGGGGGCACTACGAGCAGTACTTC.

The V call is TRBV7-3, the J call TRBJ2-5; possibly TRBD1 or TRBD2 for D (6 bases each). Germline CDR1 reads SGHTA; CDR2 reads FQGTGA. The CDR3 has 14 residues. The V gene lost 5 bases and the J gene lost 7 bases, with 17 bases spanning the gap. The CDR3 loop is CASSAGQNSATQYF. The CDR3 DNA is TGTGCCAGCAGCGCGGGACAAAATTCGGCGACCCAGTACTTC.

The chain recombines TRBV5-8 with TRBJ2-7, with D uncertain. Looked up from germline, CDR1 is SGHTS and CDR2 is YDEGEE. The CDR3 is made up of 15 amino acids. Trimming removed 0 bases at V and 3 bases at J, with 13 bases between. Here the CDR3 reads CASSLGKGQFYEQYF. The CDR3, as DNA: TGTGCCAGCAGCTTGGGGAAAGGGCAGTTCTACGAGCAGTACTTC.

This clone was counted a few times. This chain uses TRBV3-1 (or the pseudogene TRBV3-2) with TRBJ1-3; D is uncertain. V lost 1 base, J lost 0 bases, and 4 bases lay in between. CDR3 length: 14 residues. Germline V gene lookup returns CDR1 LGHDT and CDR2 YNNKEL (reference sequence). Here the CDR3 DNA reads TGTGCCAGCAGCCAAGCGAGCTCTGGAAACACCATATATTTT. Amino acid sequence: CASSQASSGNTIYF.

The rearrangement uses TRBV25-1 and TRBJ2-2; 9 positions match TRBD1. Germline CDR1 MGHDK, CDR2 SYGVNS. Trimming took 6 bases from V and 8 from J; bases not matched to a gene: 13. CDR3 length: 16 residues. The CDR3 is CASSPAGQGKYGELFF. The CDR3 region has the DNA TGTGCCAGCAGCCCGGCGGGACAGGGAAAGTATGGGGAGCTGTTTTTT.

The V and J genes are TRBV7-2 and TRBJ2-7; a possible D gene is TRBD1 (6 bases). The CDR3 runs 15 residues. V was clipped by 4 bases and J by 2 bases, with 15 bases between them. Germline CDR1 is SGHTA and CDR2 is FQGNSA. The CDR3 region is CASSSAGTPTYEQYF. CDR3 DNA: TGTGCCAGCAGCTCGGCCGGGACACCAACCTACGAGCAGTACTTC. The variable domain in full, with the rest retrieved from reference TRBV7-2 and TRBJ2-7, is GAGVSQSPSNKVTEKGKDVELRCDPISGHTALYWYRQSLGQGLEFLIYFQGNSAPDKSGLPSDRFSAERTGGSVSTLTIQRTQQEDSAVYLCASSSAGTPTYEQYFGPGTRLTVT.

The chain recombines TRBV7-2 with TRBJ1-5; D remains ambiguous. This CDR3 comprises 14 residues. Trimming took off 1 base at V and 2 bases at J, with 6 bases between the two ends. The germline V gene encodes CDR1 SGHTA and CDR2 FQGNSA. The CDR3 loop reads CASSLERGNQPQHF. In DNA form, the CDR3 reads TGTGCCAGCAGCTTAGAAAGGGGCAATCAGCCCCAGCATTTT.

The CDR3 DNA is TGTGCCAGCTCACCACCCGGGACAGGGGGCGCCTATGGCTACACCTTC. Encoded protein: CASSPPGTGGAYGYTF. J is TRBJ1-2 and V is TRBV18; TRBD1 aligns across 12 bases. The CDR3 length is 16 residues. Germline V CDR1 and CDR2: KGHSH, LQKENI. Trimming cost V 0 bases and J 4 bases; bases outside gene matches: 3.

The chain employs TRBV30 and TRBJ2-7; D unclear. The CDR3 extends over 12 amino acids. Trimming took 0 bases from V and 2 from J, leaving 5 bases between them. Germline lookup yields CDR1 GTSNPN and CDR2 SVGIG (reference sequence). In DNA, the CDR3 is TGTGCCTGGAGTGTGTCGCCCTACGAGCAGTACTTC. As protein: CAWSVSPYEQYF.

This clone occurred a few times. The chain joins TRBV20-1 to TRBJ2-7, with 7 positions matching TRBD2. The CDR3 length is 11 residues. Looked up from germline, CDR1 is DFQATT and CDR2 is SNEGSKA (reference sequence). V trimming: 1 base; J trimming: 8 bases; junction bases outside the gene matches: 2. Written as DNA, the CDR3 is TGCAGTGCTAGAGGGGGGGGTAAGCAGTACTTC. Encoded protein: CSARGGGKQYF.

The chain combines TRBV19 with TRBJ1-1, with 10 bases identical to TRBD1. V lost 8 bases to trimming and J lost 4 bases; unmatched junction nucleotides: 7. CDR1 LNHDA and CDR2 SQIVND come from the germline V gene (reference sequence). The CDR3 is 14 residues long. The CDR3 here is CASAQDRGGTEAFF. In DNA form, the CDR3 reads TGTGCCAGTGCCCAGGACAGGGGGGGCACTGAAGCTTTCTTT.